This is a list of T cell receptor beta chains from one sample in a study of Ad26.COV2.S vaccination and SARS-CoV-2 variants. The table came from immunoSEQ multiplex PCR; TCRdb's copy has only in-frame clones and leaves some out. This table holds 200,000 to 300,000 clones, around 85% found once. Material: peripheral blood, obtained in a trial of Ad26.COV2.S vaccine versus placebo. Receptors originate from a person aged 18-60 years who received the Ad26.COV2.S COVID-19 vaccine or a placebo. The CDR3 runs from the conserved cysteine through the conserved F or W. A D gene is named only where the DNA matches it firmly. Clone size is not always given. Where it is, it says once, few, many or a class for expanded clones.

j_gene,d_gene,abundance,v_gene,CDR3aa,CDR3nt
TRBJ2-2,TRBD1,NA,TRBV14,CASSQGHRGLNTGELFF,TGTGCCAGCAGCCAAGGCCACAGGGGGCTAAACACCGGGGAGCTGTTTTTT
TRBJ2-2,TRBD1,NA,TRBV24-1,CATSDLGQGAIGELFF,TGTGCCACCAGTGATTTGGGCCAGGGGGCGATCGGGGAGCTGTTTTTT
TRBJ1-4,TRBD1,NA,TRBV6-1,CASSEIRTGYEKLFF,TGTGCCAGCAGTGAAATAAGGACAGGGTATGAAAAACTGTTTTTT
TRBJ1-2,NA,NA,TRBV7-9,CASSAAEGNYGYTF,TGTGCCAGCAGCGCTGCAGAGGGTAACTATGGCTACACCTTC
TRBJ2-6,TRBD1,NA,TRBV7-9,CASSLAQGSGANVLTF,TGTGCCAGCAGCTTAGCACAGGGGTCCGGGGCCAACGTCCTGACTTTC
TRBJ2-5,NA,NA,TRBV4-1,CASSQDFLEGGETQYF,TGCGCCAGCAGCCAAGATTTTCTGGAGGGTGGAGAGACCCAGTACTTC
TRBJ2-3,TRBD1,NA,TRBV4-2,CASSPSDRGSTDTQYF,TGTGCCAGCAGCCCTTCAGACAGGGGGTCCACAGATACGCAGTATTTT
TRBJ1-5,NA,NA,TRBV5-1,CASSPGTQSSNQPQHF,TGCGCCAGCAGCCCTGGGACACAGAGTAGCAATCAGCCCCAGCATTTT
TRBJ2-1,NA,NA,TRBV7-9,CASSLAAGSNEQFF,TGTGCCAGCAGCTTAGCTGCAGGAAGCAATGAGCAGTTCTTC
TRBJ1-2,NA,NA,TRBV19,CASGPTDSIPRGYTF,TGTGCCAGCGGGCCGACGGACTCCATTCCCCGAGGCTACACCTTC
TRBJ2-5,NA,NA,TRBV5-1,CASSRGRAGETQYF,TGCGCCAGCAGCCGCGGCCGGGCGGGGGAGACCCAGTACTTC
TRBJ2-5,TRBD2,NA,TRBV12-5,CASGLSRLAGGVETQYF,TGTGCTAGTGGTTTGTCTCGACTAGCGGGAGGAGTAGAGACCCAGTACTTC
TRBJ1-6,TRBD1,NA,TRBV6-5,CASSPGQYNSPLHF,TGTGCCAGCAGTCCGGGACAGTATAATTCACCCCTCCACTTT
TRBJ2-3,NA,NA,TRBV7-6,CASSPQARLSLPDTQYF,TGCGCCAGCAGCCCGCAAGCCCGGTTATCCCTCCCAGATACGCAGTATTTT
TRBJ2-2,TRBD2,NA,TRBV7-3,CASSLGTSGTGELFF,TGTGCCAGCAGCTTAGGGACTAGCGGCACCGGGGAGCTGTTTTTT
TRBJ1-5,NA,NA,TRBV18,CASSPSGDGNQPQHF,TGTGCCAGCTCACCCTCCGGGGATGGCAATCAGCCCCAGCATTTT
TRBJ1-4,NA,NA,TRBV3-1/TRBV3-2,CASSQEVRPNEKLFF,TGTGCCAGCAGCCAAGAGGTAAGGCCTAATGAAAAACTGTTTTTT
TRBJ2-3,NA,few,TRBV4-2,CASSQESASGPDTQYF,TGTGCCAGCAGCCAAGAATCGGCTAGTGGTCCAGATACGCAGTATTTT
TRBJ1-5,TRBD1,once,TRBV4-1,CASSQEGDRYSNQPQHF,TGCGCCAGCAGCCAAGAAGGGGACAGATATAGCAATCAGCCCCAGCATTTT
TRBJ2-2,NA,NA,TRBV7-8,CASRVRVGGWGTGELFF,TGTGCCAGCAGGGTCCGTGTCGGGGGATGGGGTACCGGGGAGCTGTTTTTT
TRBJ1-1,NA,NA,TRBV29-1,CSVEGTFTTEAFF,TGCAGCGTTGAGGGGACATTTACCACTGAAGCTTTCTTT
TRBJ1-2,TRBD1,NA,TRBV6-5,CASSLAAGQGYGYTF,TGTGCCAGCAGTTTAGCTGCGGGACAGGGGTATGGCTACACCTTC
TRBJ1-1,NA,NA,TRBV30,CAWRPENTEAFF,TGTGCCTGGAGGCCAGAGAACACTGAAGCTTTCTTT
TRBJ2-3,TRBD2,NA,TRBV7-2,CASSLVGAGVGTDTQYF,TGTGCCAGCAGCTTAGTGGGAGCGGGAGTCGGCACAGATACGCAGTATTTT